The clone carrying this T cell receptor (beta chain) was seen a single time. No antigen is known for it. Subsets obtained from CD4+ cells comprised CD45RA+ naive and CD45RA-negative memory cells. This sample stems from a study of shared clonotypes between healthy human individuals. This CDR3 contains 14 residues. Study-wide findings and caveats: Memory subsets generally showed smaller estimated richness than naive subsets did.

Some clones are missing from TCRdb's copy, which holds only in-frame ones; the method was immunoSEQ multiplex PCR. The table lists more than 1,200,000 clones, about 98.5% of them singletons. This receptor was obtained from a man under 40 in good health. This chain links TRBV23-1 with TRBJ2-1, with D hard to call. TRBV23-1 is labeled an ORF, and its function is uncertain. Sequenced material: naive CD4+ T cells sorted from blood. The subset was: CD45RA+ positively selected. CDR3 in amino acids: CALSRSSVHNEQFF. Here the CDR3 DNA reads TGCGCACTGAGCCGATCAAGCGTACACAATGAGCAGTTCTTC.